Below are 13 T cell receptor beta chains sequenced from a single sample in a study of blood T cells in healthy people across ages. Together with a sample-barcoded 5' primer, a J-beta primer mix was included in a second PCR lasting 7 to 11 cycles. One entry per CDR3 protein results from TCRdb running MiXCR on the 5' RACE reads. The sample has 1.5 million to 1.8 million distinct CDR3 sequences; 40% to 45% are singletons. Sequenced: blood. The receptors shown here come from a woman aged 18-30 years in good health.

In its sample, this clonotype was seen a few times. The chain links TRBV20-1 to TRBJ1-2, with 8 nucleotides matching TRBD1. Germline trimming cut 4 bases from V and 4 bases from J; bases unmatched to any gene: 8. The germline gives CDR1 DFQATT, CDR2 SNEGSKA (reference sequence). This CDR3 is 14 amino acids long. For the CDR3, the DNA is TGCAGTGCTACAACGGACAGGGAGGCCTATGGCTACACCTTC. Translated: CSATTDREAYGYTF.

This chain joins TRBV29-1 and TRBJ1-1; 8 positions match TRBD1. Trimming removed 3 bases from V and 6 bases from J; junction bases left unmatched: 9. Germline assignment: CDR1 SQVTM and CDR2 ANQGSEA. The CDR3 contains 14 residues. The CDR3 nucleotides read TGCAGCGTTGATAGTCAGGGGGCCGGGGCTGAAGCTTTCTTT. Residues: CSVDSQGAGAEAFF.

The genes are TRBV4-1 and TRBJ1-1; D is perhaps TRBD1 (6 bases). CDR3 size: 14 residues. V was trimmed by 0 bases and J by 7 bases, leaving 12 bases between them. The V gene's germline CDR1 is MGHRA and CDR2 YSYEKL. The CDR3 loop reads CASSQDTGGGEAFF. In nucleotides, the CDR3 is TGCGCCAGCAGCCAAGATACGGGAGGGGGTGAAGCTTTCTTT.

This clonotype has just one count. The rearrangement uses TRBV20-1 and TRBJ1-1; a possible D gene is TRBD1 (6 bases). CDR1 and CDR2 (germline): DFQATT, SNEGSKA (reference sequence). Trimming cost V 4 bases and J 4 bases, with 19 bases left between them. CDR3 length: 15 amino acids. The CDR3 nucleotides are TGCAGTGCTACCAACCCCGGACAGCAGAGCACTGAAGCTTTCTTT. The encoded protein is CSATNPGQQSTEAFF.

The rearrangement links TRBV27 to TRBJ2-7; 12 bases line up with TRBD2. CDR1 and CDR2 from the germline V gene are MNHEY and SMNVEV (reference sequence). The CDR3 totals 19 residues. Unmatched junction bases numbered 19, after V lost 3 bases and J lost 7 bases. The CDR3 region is CASSFEPPTSGGFYNEQYF. The CDR3, as DNA: TGTGCCAGCAGTTTTGAGCCCCCTACTAGCGGGGGGTTTTACAATGAGCAGTACTTC.

V and J are TRBV9 and TRBJ2-5; TRBD1 matches at 8 bases. Germline loops: CDR1 SGDLS, CDR2 YYNGEE. This CDR3 is built from 13 residues. V dropped 3 bases and J dropped 7; count of bases not matched to a gene: 5. CDR3 DNA: TGTGCCAGCAGCGCTACAGGGGGAGGGACCCAGTACTTC. Its protein product is CASSATGGGTQYF.

The sample holds many counts of this clonotype. This sequence joins TRBV9 and TRBJ2-1; 10 bases fit TRBD2. With 3 bases clipped from V and 0 bases from J, the junction kept 0 bases outside the gene matches. The CDR3 is made up of 15 amino acids. Germline V gene sequence: CDR1 SGDLS, CDR2 YYNGEE. CDR3 amino acids: CASSASGSSYNEQFF. CDR3 nucleotide sequence: TGTGCCAGCAGCGCTAGCGGGAGCTCCTACAATGAGCAGTTCTTC.

The rearrangement joins TRBV12-3 or TRBV12-4 to TRBJ1-1; D ambiguous. The CDR3 is made up of 17 amino acids. Trimming pared 6 bases from V and 0 bases from J, leaving 20 bases between. The CDR3 is CASRDERSRGMNTEAFF. The CDR3 DNA reads as TGTGCCAGCAGGGACGAGAGGTCCCGCGGAATGAACACTGAAGCTTTCTTT.

This chain joins TRBV18 and TRBJ2-5; D gene ambiguous. V was pared by 9 bases and J by 5 bases, with 16 bases between. The CDR3 consists of 13 residues. CDR1 KGHSH and CDR2 LQKENI come from the germline V gene. This CDR3 reads CASTRVIPETQYF. In DNA form, the CDR3 reads TGTGCCAGTACCCGAGTGATTCCGGAGACCCAGTACTTC.

This clonotype has just a few counts. The gene calls are TRBV2 and TRBJ2-5, with TRBD2 as a possible D gene (6 bases). The ends were cut back, 7 bases at V and 2 bases at J, with 14 bases in the middle. This CDR3 spans 14 amino acids. Germline V gene data show CDR1 as SNHLY and CDR2 as FYNNEI. The CDR3 coding sequence is TGTGCCAGCACCCCAGGAGGGGTTCAAGAGACCCAGTACTTC. The encoded protein is CASTPGGVQETQYF.

The V and J genes are TRBV12-3 or TRBV12-4 and TRBJ1-4; TRBD1 matches 8 bases. This CDR3 is built from 14 residues. After removal of 7 bases from V and 4 bases from J, the junction contained 5 bases not matched to a gene. The CDR3 nucleotides read TGTGCCAGCACCAGGGGGCAGGTTAATGAAAAACTGTTTTTT. It specifies CASTRGQVNEKLFF.

The genes are TRBV20-1 and TRBJ1-5, with a tentative D call TRBD1 (5 bases). V lost 3 bases and J 4 bases, leaving 13 bases between the germline ends. In germline, CDR1 is DFQATT, CDR2 SNEGSKA (reference sequence). This CDR3 is 14 amino acids long. CDR3 amino acids: CSASLGPVNQPQHF. CDR3 in DNA: TGCAGTGCTAGCCTGGGGCCGGTTAATCAGCCCCAGCATTTT.

The V gene is TRBV7-2, the J gene TRBJ2-1, with D perhaps matching TRBD2 (6 bases). The CDR3 contains 12 residues. V was clipped by 2 bases and J by 13 bases, with 12 bases between them. Germline V gene lookup returns CDR1 SGHTA and CDR2 FQGNSA. The DNA of the CDR3 is TGTGCCAGCAGCTTAATTCGGGGAGGCCAGTTCTTC. Translated, it gives CASSLIRGGQFF.